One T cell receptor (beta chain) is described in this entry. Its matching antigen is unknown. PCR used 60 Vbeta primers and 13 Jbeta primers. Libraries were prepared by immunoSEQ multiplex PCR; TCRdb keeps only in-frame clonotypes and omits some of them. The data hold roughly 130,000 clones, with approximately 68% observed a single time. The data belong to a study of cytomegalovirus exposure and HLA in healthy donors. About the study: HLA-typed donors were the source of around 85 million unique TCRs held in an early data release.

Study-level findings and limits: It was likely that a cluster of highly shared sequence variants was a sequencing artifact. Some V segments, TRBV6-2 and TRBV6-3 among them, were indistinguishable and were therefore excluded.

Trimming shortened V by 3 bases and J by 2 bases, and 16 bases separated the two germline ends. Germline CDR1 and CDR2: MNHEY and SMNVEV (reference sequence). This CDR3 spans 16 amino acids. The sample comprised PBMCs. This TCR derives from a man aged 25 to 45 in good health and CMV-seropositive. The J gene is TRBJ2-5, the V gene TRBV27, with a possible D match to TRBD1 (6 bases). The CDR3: CASSFPVRGIQETQYF. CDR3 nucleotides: TGTGCCAGCAGTTTCCCAGTGAGGGGGATACAAGAGACCCAGTACTTC.